A single T cell receptor (beta chain) is shown here with its context. The clone's antigen remains unknown. The input lacks base qualities; no much larger clone sits a single base away. Libraries came from the immunoSEQ multiplex PCR assay. For the multiplex PCR, a mixture combining 60 forward primers for TCR Vbeta segments and 13 reverse primers for TCR Jbeta segments was used. The CDR3 region of rearranged TCR beta genes was amplified from genomic DNA by a multiplex PCR assay. On the Illumina HiSeq System, the amplified TCR beta libraries were sequenced as 87-base-pair reads. The original pipeline was this. In a later analysis, 70 million to 95 million unique TCR beta chains were counted across the 650 to 700 repertoires, and roughly 11 million of these chains were shared by at least two donors. Raw reads were error-corrected and collapsed into unique sequences with a nearest-neighbor algorithm that merged closely related sequences to remove PCR and sequencing errors. Alignment of CDR3 sequences to IMGT reference sequences was used to assign V, D and J gene segments. For a sequence to be retained, a match of at least six nucleotides was required to both a V gene segment and a J gene segment. Rearrangements were called productive when the CDR3 lacked stop codons and stayed in frame with V and J; all others were non-productive. CDR3 was defined according to IMGT convention as the region running from the second conserved V-encoded cysteine to the conserved J-encoded phenylalanine. Sequences without an unambiguous match to a single V gene segment were excluded from the earlier analysis of over 500 of the donors. An earlier analysis of a few hundred of the donors classified V segments as functional when productive rearrangements were above 56.7% and as segregating when the standard deviation between donors was above 5%. A statistical classification framework was built to diagnose cytomegalovirus status from the catalog of TCR beta chain sequences. In a later analysis, TCR nucleotide sequences were compared against IMGT/GENE-DB human TR gene sequences so that V and J genes could be assigned. Using the TCRdist pipeline, a later analysis assigned CDR3 sequences along with most-parsimonious VDJ recombination scenarios. In a later analysis, each TCR beta chain was defined by its CDR3 amino acid sequence together with its V-gene family, and reads without a unique V-gene family were excluded. As a way to deal with suspected cross-contamination and a sequencing artifact, a later analysis dropped approximately 570 nucleotide sequences that were highly shared and had low generation probability. In a later analysis, a clonal expansion index for each public chain was calculated from normalized within-repertoire ranks of inferred template counts. A later analysis computed generation probabilities with a VDJ recombination model fitted to out-of-frame rearrangements, and checked the results against IGoR. In a later analysis, TCR-TCR, TCR-HLA and TCR-CMV co-occurrence was scored with hypergeometric tests, and a repertoire-size bias correction was applied to TCR pairs. False discovery rates were estimated in a later analysis by permuting HLA or CMV assignments 20 times. A later analysis grouped co-occurring TCRs with DBSCAN, adding TCRdist sequence similarity when clustering within HLA-allele-positive subsets. For co-occurrence clustering, repertoires with fewer than 30,000 or more than 120,000 public chains were excluded, along with four or five repertoires with anomalous nucleotide sharing. TCRdb limited this immuneACCESS table to in-frame rearrangements with V and J called. A share of clones is missing; checked studies link under half to unresolved V genes, and the rest is unexplained. The V and J calls and clone size come from that table; D and trimming were worked out from the DNA. The sample has under 130,000 clones on record, just under 80% of them singletons. Together, the top ten hold around 1.3% of the sample.

These data belong to a study of cytomegalovirus exposure and HLA in healthy donors (dated by TCRdb to the late 2010s). Notes on the research overall: According to an earlier analysis of a few hundred of the donors, 200 million or so T cells yielded some 110 million unique TCR beta sequences and around 300 Gb of sequence data. Approximately 310 gigabases of sequencing data and around 87 million unique TCR sequences were included in an early release covering under 650 HLA-typed donors. Among the approximately 420 genotyped donors, approximately 81% belonged to the genetic ancestry cluster associated with self-reported Caucasian donors. The study aimed to test whether cataloging public T cell receptors could reveal signatures of past pathogen exposure. The study profiled the T cell repertoires of about 640 subjects by immunosequencing and related them to cytomegalovirus serostatus. Besides the first cohort of more than 650 subjects, a separate validation cohort made up of roughly 130 different subjects was used. To predict cytomegalovirus infection status, the study brought together high-throughput TCR immunosequencing, statistical association of individual TCRs with disease status, and machine learning. A later analysis re-examined previously published TCR beta repertoires from 610 or so donors and added high-resolution HLA genotyping to investigate patterns of TCR occurrence. Rather than drawing on any new phenotypic data, the later analysis identified candidate immune exposures from TCR beta sequences and the way those sequences occurred across donors. An earlier analysis of 587 of the donors applied high-throughput TCR beta sequencing to assess whether each TCR beta V gene segment acted as functional or pseudogenic. Donor age, sex, ethnicity and CMV serostatus were compiled together with the repertoire data. Genome-wide SNP genotypes for about 65% of the roughly 670 donors were used in a later genetic analysis, which treated that subset as a discovery cohort. All discovery cohort repertoires had been generated on a single sequencing platform. HLA typing included class I and class II loci at four-digit resolution. The number of donors typed differed by locus, with 629-630 for A, B, C, DRB1 and DQB1, 522 for DQA1, 606 for DPA1, and around 460 for DPB1. About 5 DR-DQ haplotypes were handled as single units for association and clustering, since linkage in the cohort was strong. Among a few hundred genotyped donors of the cohort, an average of 235,054 unique TCR beta nucleotide sequences were sequenced per donor, 15% to 20% of them non-productive.

The germline V gene encodes CDR1 MGHDK and CDR2 SYGVNS. V and J are trimmed by 10 bases and 1 base, and the gene matches miss 10 bases of the junction. The CDR3 sequence holds 15 residues, the cysteine and phenylalanine included. Only the CDR3 part of the read is kept: 45 bases, read in frame from the first base. The full study reports these points: In this cohort, only TCR beta chains were sequenced, and detectable features were limited by the absence of alpha or paired-chain data. Because counts were too low, seventeen rarely observed V segments, including chromosome 9 orphons, were left out of the earlier analysis of approximately 580 of the donors. The authors suggested that the approach could potentially be generalized to other disease states and immunological phenotypes. A later analysis found that TCR association rates varied across HLA loci, with DRB1 alleles showing the most associated TCRs and HLA-C alleles the fewest. In an earlier analysis of some 640 of the donors, most TCR beta V segments were observed in productive rearrangements about 87% or about 30% of the time, broadly matching IMGT annotations. A few of the identified cytomegalovirus-associated TCR beta chains were confirmed in vitro to be specific for cytomegalovirus antigens. A later genetic analysis reported fewer N-insertions in productive TCRs among donors in an Asian-associated ancestry cluster than the roughly 620-donor mean. Because the 87-base-pair reads could not distinguish some IMGT-functional V segments, including TRBV6-2 and TRBV6-3, those segments were excluded. A later analysis reported that several top co-occurrence clusters appeared linked to parvovirus B19, influenza, CMV and Epstein-Barr virus. The study listed 150 to 200 TCR beta chains as associated with cytomegalovirus. A later genetic analysis associated a missense DCLRE1C variant with V-gene and J-gene trimming of TCR beta chains, and an independent cohort replicated the association. Because HLA typing was unavailable for some donors at each locus, only the typed subset was used in association tests. A later analysis associated about 18,000 TCR beta sequences with specific HLA alleles at a false discovery rate of 0.05. A further reported finding was that TCR beta sequences accurately predicted the HLA-A and HLA-B alleles for most subjects in the first cohort. When HLA alleles, especially DR and DQ, strongly co-occurred, attributing TCR associations to individual alleles was difficult. Presence/absence analyses assumed roughly uniform sequencing depth across donors, an assumption that may not hold. A cluster of highly shared sequence variants was judged likely to be a technical artifact of the sequencing pipeline. Correlated functional status among segregating V segments might reflect linkage disequilibrium, but an unknown experimental factor could not be ruled out. Across donors, most TCR sequences were observed very rarely, whereas some public TCRs were present in many individuals. A later analysis found that most CMV-associated TCR beta chains appeared HLA-restricted, with HLA associations seemingly driven largely by CMV exposure. The classifier was reported to diagnose cytomegalovirus status with high specificity and sensitivity in both the original and validation cohorts. CMV serostatus was the only immune exposure information available for the cohort. In a later analysis, HLA-associated TCR beta chains were found to be more clonally expanded and to have lower generation probabilities than equally common non-associated chains.

The cohort consisted of fewer than 700 healthy bone marrow donors. At the time of sampling, every cohort member was nominally healthy, though immune exposures that went unrecorded were likely present. The donor tested CMV seronegative, placing the donor among the 300 to 400 seronegative members of the cohort. A peripheral blood sample was provided by each donor, and peripheral blood mononuclear cells were used for TCR beta sequencing. Genomic DNA extraction from the blood cell samples was performed with the Qiagen DNeasy Blood Extraction Kit. The TCR sequence derives from a man aged 30-40 years in good health and CMV-seronegative. The sequenced sample was PBMCs. The chain employs TRBV25-1 and TRBJ2-5; the central 9 bases match TRBD2. Here is the DNA: TGTGCCACCCAGCTAGCGGGGTACCCCCAAGAGACCCAGTACTTC. This codes for CATQLAGYPQETQYF.